The clone carrying this T cell receptor beta chain was recorded only once. The antigen is not known. The sample is drawn from a study of OX40 agonist ivuxolimab in advanced cancers. Whole-study results and caveats: CD8+ T cells were the subset that, on average, had more expanded clones than CD4+.

Measured with immunoSEQ multiplex PCR; TCRdb has only the in-frame clones, and not every one. The data contain roughly 79,000 clones, approximately 84% of them seen just once; the ten biggest clones take up roughly 0.5%. Baseline was the first blood sampling point, followed by cycle 4 day 1 and cycle 7 day 1. The specimen comprised CD4+ or CD8+ T cells sorted from blood, sampled in a trial of the OX40 agonist ivuxolimab. The sequence was collected from an adult with an advanced solid tumor such as melanoma, head and neck, liver or kidney cancer.

CDR3 bases: TGTGCCAGCAGCTTCGCCCAAACGGGGGGGGCAGGGGCTTTCTTT. Protein product: CASSFAQTGGAGAFF. V is TRBV11-2 and J is TRBJ1-1, with D possibly TRBD1 on 6 matching bases. The CDR3 extends over 15 amino acids. Germline assignment: CDR1 SGHAT and CDR2 FQNNGV. The germline V and J ends were trimmed by 3 bases and 11 bases, with 22 bases remaining between them.